One and the same sample provided the 25 T cell receptor beta chains below, sequenced in a study of T cells in Graves' hyperthyroidism and ophthalmopathy. Authors of the study amplified TCR beta CDR3 regions from RNA transcripts. The TCR CDR3 first-round RT-PCR relied on the HTBI primer set. TCRdb ran MiXCR on the multiplex PCR reads and lists one entry per CDR3 protein. The sample carries more than 600,000 distinct CDR3 sequences, roughly 15% recorded once. What was sequenced was blood. The receptors derive from a man aged 18 to 35 with Graves' hyperthyroidism.

The chain employs TRBV11-2 and TRBJ2-3; D possibly corresponds to TRBD2 (5 bases). The germline gives CDR1 SGHAT, CDR2 FQNNGV. CDR3 length equals 19 residues. Trimming removed 1 base at V and 2 bases at J, with 22 bases between. The CDR3 protein is CASSLAAFARVGNTDTQYF. The CDR3 DNA sequence: TGTGCCAGCAGCTTAGCCGCCTTCGCACGGGTCGGGAACACAGATACGCAGTATTTT.

This clonotype was picked up a small number of times. The chain joins TRBV15 to TRBJ1-5, with TRBD1 as a possible D gene (5 bases). In germline, CDR1 is LNHNV, CDR2 YYDKDF (reference sequence). The V end was cut by 5 bases, the J end by 9 bases, with 11 bases between. There are 12 residues in the CDR3. CDR3 sequence reads: CATSPATGPQHF. CDR3 coding DNA: TGTGCCACCAGCCCTGCTACAGGGCCCCAGCATTTT.

This chain links TRBV5-6 with TRBJ1-2; TRBD1 aligns across 9 bases. The trim removed 4 bases at V and 2 bases at J, leaving 6 bases unmatched. The CDR3 contains 15 residues. Germline CDR1 is SGHDT and CDR2 is YYEEEE. The CDR3 nucleotides read TGTGCCAGCAGCCAGACAGGGGGGCAAAACTATGGCTACACCTTC. It specifies CASSQTGGQNYGYTF.

At least ten counts were recorded for this clonotype. The chain joins TRBV7-2 to TRBJ2-7, with D perhaps matching TRBD1 (6 bases). This CDR3 is 15 amino acids long. The germline V and J ends were trimmed by 5 bases and 4 bases, with 18 bases remaining between them. Germline V CDR1 and CDR2: SGHTA, FQGNSA. The CDR3 sequence is CASSGLGATGYEQYF. In DNA, the CDR3 is TGTGCCAGCAGCGGACTTGGGGCAACAGGGTACGAGCAGTACTTC. Filled out from reference TRBV7-2 and TRBJ2-7, the complete variable domain reads GAGVSQSPSNKVTEKGKDVELRCDPISGHTALYWYRQSLGQGLEFLIYFQGNSAPDKSGLPSDRFSAERTGGSVSTLTIQRTQQEDSAVYLCASSGLGATGYEQYFGPGTRLTVT.

This clonotype was found a few times. The chain is built from TRBV20-1 and TRBJ1-1, with D unclear. The CDR3 contains 13 residues. CDR1 is DFQATT and CDR2 is SNEGSKA in the germline V gene (reference sequence). V lost 6 bases to trimming and J lost 0 bases, with 11 bases between them. The CDR3 loop reads CSARKILNTEAFF. The CDR3 DNA follows: TGCAGTGCAAGAAAGATCCTGAACACTGAAGCTTTCTTT.

The chain couples TRBV28 to TRBJ1-5; 7 positions agree with TRBD1. This CDR3 has 15 residues. Germline CDR1 is MDHEN and CDR2 is SYDVKM. Trimming cost V 2 bases and J 8 bases; bases outside gene matches: 9. The CDR3 DNA is TGTGCCAGCAGTTTAAGCCAGGGGGACGCGAAGCCCCAGCATTTT. It translates to CASSLSQGDAKPQHF.

This clonotype was seen ten or more times. The V gene is TRBV7-9, the J gene TRBJ2-1, with 8 bases lining up with TRBD1. This CDR3 spans 15 amino acids. J was trimmed by 8 bases and V by 2 bases; bases with no gene match: 8. CDR1 is SEHNR and CDR2 is FQNEAQ in the germline V gene (reference sequence). CDR3 loop: CASSLRSGGSDEQFF. As DNA, the CDR3 is TGTGCCAGCAGCTTAAGGTCAGGGGGCAGCGATGAGCAGTTCTTC.

This clonotype has a count of ten or more. The gene calls are TRBV29-1 and TRBJ1-1, with D possibly being TRBD1 (6 bases). Looked up from germline, CDR1 is SQVTM and CDR2 is ANQGSEA. The CDR3 contains 10 residues. Trimming took 7 bases from V and 5 from J, leaving 8 bases between them. The CDR3 loop reads CSAGETEAFF. Written as DNA, the CDR3 is TGCAGCGCAGGGGAGACTGAAGCTTTCTTT.

The chain carries TRBV12-5 and TRBJ2-7; D gene uncertain. The V gene's germline CDR1 is LGHNT and CDR2 FRNRAP. V dropped 2 bases and J dropped 5 bases, with 1 base sitting between them. The CDR3 loop spans 10 amino acids. The CDR3 DNA sequence: TGTGCTAGTGGTTTGAACGAGCAGTACTTC. Its protein is CASGLNEQYF.

This clonotype was observed many times. The chain recombines TRBV28 with TRBJ1-1; 10 bases align to TRBD1. The V segment lost 5 bases and the J segment 0 bases; nucleotides outside the gene matches: 6. This CDR3 is built from 16 residues. Germline V gene sequence: CDR1 MDHEN, CDR2 SYDVKM. The CDR3 reads CASSRRDRGLNTEAFF. CDR3 sequence (DNA): TGTGCCAGCAGTAGAAGGGACAGGGGACTGAACACTGAAGCTTTCTTT.

The chain joins TRBV6-1 to TRBJ2-2; possible D gene TRBD1, 6 bases. V was pared by 7 bases and J by 6 bases, with 12 bases between. Germline assignment: CDR1 MNHNS and CDR2 SASEGT. This CDR3 has 13 amino acids. CDR3 protein: CASTLDRAGELFF. CDR3 nucleotides: TGTGCCAGCACCCTGGACAGAGCCGGGGAGCTGTTTTTT.

V is TRBV28 and J is TRBJ1-3; tentatively, D is TRBD1 (5 bases). Germline V lookup: CDR1 MDHEN, CDR2 SYDVKM. The V end was cut by 5 bases, the J end by 4 bases, with 18 bases between. This CDR3 contains 16 residues. The CDR3 DNA follows: TGTGCCAGCAGTCCTCCGGGACTCCACAGCGGAAACACCATATATTTT. Its translation: CASSPPGLHSGNTIYF.

This clonotype was seen repeatedly, ten times or more. J is TRBJ2-1 and V is TRBV2; 8 nucleotides align to TRBD2. Trimming cost V 3 bases and J 5 bases; bases outside gene matches: 9. Germline CDR1 SNHLY, CDR2 FYNNEI. The CDR3 runs 16 residues. The DNA for the CDR3 is TGTGCCAGCAGTGAGGAGGCTAGCGGGTTGGACAATGAGCAGTTCTTC. This codes for CASSEEASGLDNEQFF. The full variable domain, in which reference TRBV2 and TRBJ2-1 provide the parts outside the CDR3, is EPEVTQTPSHQVTQMGQEVILRCVPISNHLYFYWYRQILGQKVEFLVSFYNNEISEKSEIFDDQFSVERPDGSNFTLKIRSTKLEDSAMYFCASSEEASGLDNEQFFGPGTRLTVL.

This clonotype appeared a few times. The rearrangement uses TRBV2 and TRBJ2-5; D call uncertain. The CDR3 loop spans 13 amino acids. The germline CDR1 and CDR2 sequences are SNHLY and FYNNEI. V lost 7 bases, J lost 2 bases, and 11 bases lay in between. The CDR3 DNA is TGTGCCAGCATGGGTCAGGTTCAAGAGACCCAGTACTTC. Protein sequence: CASMGQVQETQYF.

This clonotype was detected only a few times. The gene calls are TRBV6-1 and TRBJ2-3, with 7 bases matching TRBD2. The J segment lost 0 bases and the V segment lost 5 bases, leaving 5 bases of the junction unmatched. Germline loops: CDR1 MNHNS, CDR2 SASEGT. The CDR3 sequence is 15 residues long. CDR3 in DNA: TGTGCCAGCAGTACAAAGCGGGGTAGCACAGATACGCAGTATTTT. Translation: CASSTKRGSTDTQYF.

In this sample, this clonotype turned up many times. CDR3 protein: CASSPTRTGGFYEQYF. DNA for the CDR3: TGTGCCAGCAGTCCGACTCGGACAGGGGGCTTTTACGAGCAGTACTTC. This chain connects TRBV27 to TRBJ2-7; 11 positions agree with TRBD1. The germline gives CDR1 MNHEY, CDR2 SMNVEV (reference sequence). This CDR3 is built from 16 residues. J was trimmed by 4 bases and V by 5 bases; bases with no gene match: 10.

This clonotype was recorded at least ten times. V and J are TRBV6-1 and TRBJ1-5; the match to TRBD1 covers 7 bases. V lost 2 bases and J lost 6; bases outside the gene matches: 10. Germline CDR1 reads MNHNS; CDR2 reads SASEGT. The CDR3 sequence is 16 residues long. The DNA for the CDR3 is TGTGCCAGCAGTGAACCCCACAGGGGCATGATTCAGCCCCAGCATTTT. It encodes CASSEPHRGMIQPQHF.

This clonotype came up many times. The J gene is TRBJ2-5, the V gene TRBV28; 13 nucleotides align to TRBD2. V was pared by 6 bases and J by 5 bases, with 9 bases of the junction left unmatched. Germline-derived CDR1 and CDR2 are MDHEN and SYDVKM. The CDR3 spans 16 residues. CDR3 nucleotides: TGTGCCAGCAGCACTAGCGGGAGGGTTCTAACGGAGACCCAGTACTTC. Translation gives CASSTSGRVLTETQYF.

With respect to this clonotype: This clone may be a read error of a much larger clone one base away. The rearrangement links TRBV28 to TRBJ2-7; 7 bases agree with TRBD1. Germline V CDR1 and CDR2: MDHEN, SYDVKM. CDR3 length: 13 amino acids. The CDR3 here is CASSYGQEYGQYF. The DNA for the CDR3 is TGTGCCAGCAGCTACGGACAGGAATACGGGCAGTACTTC.

There are many counts of this clonotype. The CDR3 loop reads CASSMYAGVGYEQYF. DNA for the CDR3: TGTGCCAGCTCAATGTATGCGGGAGTCGGTTACGAGCAGTACTTC. This chain joins TRBV6-1 and TRBJ2-7; 7 positions agree with TRBD2. The CDR3 covers 15 residues. The J segment lost 4 bases and the V segment lost 8 bases, leaving 14 bases of the junction unmatched. Germline loops: CDR1 MNHNS, CDR2 SASEGT.

The chain employs TRBV7-9 and TRBJ2-5, with D perhaps matching TRBD1 or TRBD2 (7 bases each). The CDR3 runs to 13 residues. Germline-derived CDR1 and CDR2 are SEHNR and FQNEAQ (reference sequence). V was cut by 6 bases and J by 5 bases, with 13 bases left in between. The CDR3 coding sequence is TGTGCCAGCAGGATTCAGGGGGGGGAGACCCAGTACTTC. It codes for CASRIQGGETQYF.

This clonotype was seen at least ten times. This chain links TRBV19 with TRBJ2-7; weak D call: TRBD1 (5 bases). The germline CDR1 and CDR2 sequences are LNHDA and SQIVND (reference sequence). The CDR3 is 16 residues long. V was cut by 1 base and J by 0 bases, with 13 bases left in between. In DNA form, the CDR3 reads TGTGCCAGTAGTATAGGAGGTCAGGGAATCTCCTACGAGCAGTACTTC. Translated, it gives CASSIGGQGISYEQYF.

This clonotype was observed a handful of times. V is TRBV5-5 and J is TRBJ2-2, with a tentative D call TRBD1 (6 bases). CDR1 SGHKS and CDR2 YYEKEE come from the germline V gene (reference sequence). The CDR3 is made up of 13 amino acids. V shed 6 bases and J shed 5 bases, with 11 bases lying between them. As DNA, the CDR3 is TGTGCCAGCAACCGAGGGGGAACCGGGGAGCTGTTTTTT. It yields the protein CASNRGGTGELFF. The full variable domain, rest sourced from reference TRBV5-5 and TRBJ2-2, is DAGVTQSPTHLIKTRGQQVTLRCSPISGHKSVSWYQQVLGQGPQFIFQYYEKEERGRGNFPDRFSARQFPNYSSELNVNALLLGDSALYLCASNRGGTGELFFGEGSRLTVL.

This clonotype was observed a few times. The chain uses TRBV4-3 and TRBJ1-2; no reliable D call. V gave up 3 bases and J gave up 2 bases, with 7 bases separating them. This CDR3 comprises 13 residues. Germline V gives CDR1 LGHNA, CDR2 YSLEER. This chain's CDR3 is CASSQALNYGYTF. CDR3 sequence (DNA): TGCGCCAGCAGCCAGGCCCTCAACTATGGCTACACCTTC.

As to this clonotype: Given a much more abundant clone one base away, this may be a read error. The gene calls are TRBV5-1 and TRBJ1-5; no clear D. The germline V and J ends were trimmed by 3 bases and 0 bases, with 10 bases remaining between them. The germline V gene has CDR1 SGHRS and CDR2 YFSETQ. This CDR3 comprises 15 residues. CDR3 nucleotide sequence: TGCGCCAGCAGCTCGACCGGGTGTAGCAATCAGCCCCAGCATTTT. The encoded protein is CASSSTGCSNQPQHF.